Here is one T cell receptor beta chain with its context. This sample stems from a study of blood T cell repertoires in COVID-19. Libraries were prepared by immunoSEQ multiplex PCR; TCRdb keeps only in-frame clonotypes and omits some of them. The table includes some 70,000 clones, around 87% detected once. This CDR3 is 17 amino acids long. Germline V gene sequence: CDR1 SEHNR, CDR2 FQNEAQ (reference sequence). V was shortened by 0 bases and J by 4 bases, with 18 bases between the two germline ends. The sample taken for sequencing was peripheral blood. This clonotype was sampled from a man aged 40-50 years with COVID-19, enrolled during active disease. The chain carries TRBV7-9 and TRBJ1-1; tentative D call: TRBD1 (5 bases). CDR3 loop: CASSLAQGVPRATEAFF. DNA for the CDR3: TGTGCCAGCAGCTTAGCGCAAGGGGTTCCCCGCGCCACTGAAGCTTTCTTT. The entire variable domain, with the rest obtained from reference TRBV7-9 and TRBJ1-1, is as follows: DTGVSQNPRHKITKRGQNVTFRCDPISEHNRLYWYRQTLGQGPEFLTYFQNEAQLEKSRLLSDRFSAERPKGSFSTLEIQRTEQGDSAMYLCASSLAQGVPRATEAFFGQGTRLTVV.